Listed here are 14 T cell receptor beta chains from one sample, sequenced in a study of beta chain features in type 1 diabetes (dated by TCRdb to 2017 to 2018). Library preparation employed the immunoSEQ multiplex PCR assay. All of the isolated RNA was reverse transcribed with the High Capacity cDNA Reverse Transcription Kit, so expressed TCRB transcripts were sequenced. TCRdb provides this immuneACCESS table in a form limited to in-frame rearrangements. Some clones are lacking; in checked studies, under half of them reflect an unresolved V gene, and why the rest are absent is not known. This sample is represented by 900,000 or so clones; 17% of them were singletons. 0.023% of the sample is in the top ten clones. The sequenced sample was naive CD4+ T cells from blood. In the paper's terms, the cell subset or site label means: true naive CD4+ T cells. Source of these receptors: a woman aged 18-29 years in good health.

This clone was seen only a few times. CDR3 amino acids: CASSESTSGSFGEQFF. The CDR3 nucleotides read TGCGCCAGCAGTGAGTCGACTAGCGGGAGTTTTGGTGAGCAGTTCTTC. V gene TRBV10-2 combines with J gene TRBJ2-1; 12 bases align to TRBD2. Germline V lookup: CDR1 WSHSY, CDR2 SAAADI. Unmatched junction bases numbered 6, after V lost 0 bases and J lost 9 bases. The CDR3 is 16 amino acids.

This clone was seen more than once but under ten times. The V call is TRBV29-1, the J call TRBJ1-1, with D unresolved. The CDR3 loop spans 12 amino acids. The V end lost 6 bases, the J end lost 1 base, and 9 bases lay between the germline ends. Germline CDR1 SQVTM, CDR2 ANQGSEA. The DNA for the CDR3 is TGCAGCGTCGCGAAATCGAACACTGAAGCTTTCTTT. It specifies CSVAKSNTEAFF.

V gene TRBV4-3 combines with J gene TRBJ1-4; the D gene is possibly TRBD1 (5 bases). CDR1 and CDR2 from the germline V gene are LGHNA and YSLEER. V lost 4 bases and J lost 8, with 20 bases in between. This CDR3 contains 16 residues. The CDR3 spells CASSPKVAGFGEKLFF. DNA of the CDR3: TGCGCCAGCAGCCCCAAGGTGGCAGGGTTTGGAGAAAAACTGTTTTTT.

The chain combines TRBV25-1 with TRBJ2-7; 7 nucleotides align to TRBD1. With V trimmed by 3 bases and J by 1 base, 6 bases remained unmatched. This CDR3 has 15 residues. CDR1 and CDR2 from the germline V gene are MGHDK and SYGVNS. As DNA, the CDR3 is TGTGCCAGCAGTGATCCTAGGACAGGTTCCTACGAGCAGTACTTC. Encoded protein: CASSDPRTGSYEQYF.

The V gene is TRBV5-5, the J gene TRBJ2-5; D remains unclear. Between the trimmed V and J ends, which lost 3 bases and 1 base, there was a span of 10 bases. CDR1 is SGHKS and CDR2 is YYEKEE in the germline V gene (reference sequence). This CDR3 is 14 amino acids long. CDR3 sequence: CASSSDVLQETQYF. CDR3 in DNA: TGTGCCAGCAGCTCTGACGTCCTCCAAGAGACCCAGTACTTC.

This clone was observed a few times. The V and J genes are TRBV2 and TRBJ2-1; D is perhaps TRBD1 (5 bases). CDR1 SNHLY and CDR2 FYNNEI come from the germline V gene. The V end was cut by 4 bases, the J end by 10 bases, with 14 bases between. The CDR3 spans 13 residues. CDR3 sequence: CASSVLWQGEQFF. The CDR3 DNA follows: TGTGCCAGCAGTGTGTTGTGGCAGGGAGAGCAGTTCTTC.

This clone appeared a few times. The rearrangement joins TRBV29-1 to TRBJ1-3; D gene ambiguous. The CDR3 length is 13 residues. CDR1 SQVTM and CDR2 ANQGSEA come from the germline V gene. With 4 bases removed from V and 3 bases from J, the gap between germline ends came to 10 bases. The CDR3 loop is CSVGFGVGNTIYF. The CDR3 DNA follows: TGCAGCGTTGGGTTCGGGGTTGGAAACACCATATATTTT.

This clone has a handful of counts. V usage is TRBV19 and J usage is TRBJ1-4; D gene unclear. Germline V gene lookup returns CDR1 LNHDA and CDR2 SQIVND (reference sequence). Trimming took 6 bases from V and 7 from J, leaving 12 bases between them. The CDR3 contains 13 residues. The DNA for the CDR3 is TGTGCCAGTAGAGGGATAGCGCGTGAAAAACTGTTTTTT. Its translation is CASRGIAREKLFF.

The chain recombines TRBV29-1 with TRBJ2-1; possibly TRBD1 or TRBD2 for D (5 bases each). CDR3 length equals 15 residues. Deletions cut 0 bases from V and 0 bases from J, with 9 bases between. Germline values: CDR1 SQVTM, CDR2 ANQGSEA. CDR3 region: CSVEDGGSSYNEQFF. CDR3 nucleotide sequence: TGCAGCGTTGAAGATGGGGGAAGCTCCTACAATGAGCAGTTCTTC.

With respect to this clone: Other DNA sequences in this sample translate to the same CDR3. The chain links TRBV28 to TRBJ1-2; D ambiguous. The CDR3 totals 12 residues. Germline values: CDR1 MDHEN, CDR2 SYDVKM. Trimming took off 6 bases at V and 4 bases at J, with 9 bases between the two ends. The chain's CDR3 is CASRPGGYGYTF. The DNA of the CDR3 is TGTGCCAGCAGACCCGGTGGCTATGGCTACACCTTC.

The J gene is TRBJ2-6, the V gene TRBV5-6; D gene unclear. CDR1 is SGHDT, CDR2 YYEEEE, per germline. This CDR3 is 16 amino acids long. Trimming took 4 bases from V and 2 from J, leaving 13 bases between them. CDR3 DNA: TGTGCCAGCAGCGCCAAACAGTCGGCTGGGGCCAACGTCCTGACTTTC. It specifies CASSAKQSAGANVLTF. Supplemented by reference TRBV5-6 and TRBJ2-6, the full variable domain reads DAGVTQSPTHLIKTRGQQVTLRCSPKSGHDTVSWYQQALGQGPQFIFQYYEEEERQRGNFPDRFSGHQFPNYSSELNVNALLLGDSALYLCASSAKQSAGANVLTFGAGSRLTVL.

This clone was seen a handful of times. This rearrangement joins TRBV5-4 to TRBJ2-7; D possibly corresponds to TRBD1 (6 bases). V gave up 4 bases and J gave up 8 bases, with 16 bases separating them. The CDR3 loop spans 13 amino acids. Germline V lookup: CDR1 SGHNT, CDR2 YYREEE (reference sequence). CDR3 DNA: TGTGCCAGCAGCACCTTACAGGGCCATCAGCAGTACTTC. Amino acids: CASSTLQGHQQYF.

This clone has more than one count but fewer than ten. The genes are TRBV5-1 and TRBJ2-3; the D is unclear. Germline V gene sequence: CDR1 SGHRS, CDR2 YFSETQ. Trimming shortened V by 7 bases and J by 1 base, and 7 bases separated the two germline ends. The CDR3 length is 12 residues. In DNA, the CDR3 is TGCGCCAGCTCTACCGGCACAGATACGCAGTATTTT. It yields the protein CASSTGTDTQYF.

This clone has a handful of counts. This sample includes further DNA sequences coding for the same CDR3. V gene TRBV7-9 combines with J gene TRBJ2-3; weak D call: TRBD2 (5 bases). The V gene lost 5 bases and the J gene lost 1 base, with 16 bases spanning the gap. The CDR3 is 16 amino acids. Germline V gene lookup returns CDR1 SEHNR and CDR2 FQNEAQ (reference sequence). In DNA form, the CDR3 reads TGTGCCAGCAGCAGAACCAGCGGTCGGGGCACAGATACGCAGTATTTT. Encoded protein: CASSRTSGRGTDTQYF.